This T cell receptor beta chain was retrieved from a study of TIL therapy for anti-PD-1-resistant metastatic lung cancer. On the study more broadly: Most patients had lung adenocarcinoma; a handful of tumors were EGFR-mutant, two ALK-rearranged; half smoked currently or formerly.

Sequencing used immunoSEQ v3. TCRdb's table, derived via immunoSEQ multiplex PCR, lists solely in-frame clones and lacks some. The table records about 52,000 clones, around 80% of them present only once. The germline V gene has CDR1 SGHTA and CDR2 FQGNSA. V lost 5 bases and J lost 6; bases outside the gene matches: 8. This CDR3 has 15 amino acids. This sample's time point: pre-treatment sample, taken before nivolumab and TIL therapy. The sequenced sample was blood, obtained at baseline. The chain is built from TRBV7-2 and TRBJ2-2; 8 bases are a match to TRBD1. The sequence came from a woman aged 30 to 85 with non-small cell lung cancer. The CDR3 coding sequence is TGTGCCAGCAGCCTAGGACAGGGTCGTGCCGGGGAGCTGTTTTTT. It codes for CASSLGQGRAGELFF.